This T cell receptor beta chain was identified in a study of shared clonotypes between healthy human individuals. Study-level background: CD8 memory received one plate per donor, CD8 naive two, CD4 memory three and CD4 naive three. General observations from the study: Collection of samples was limited to blood; tissue repertoires likely differ.

This clone was counted once. Its antigen is not known. Template for every sorted-subset replicate PCR totaled approximately 0.2 ug DNA, 30,000 to 35,000 T cell genomes. Profiled with immunoSEQ multiplex PCR; TCRdb holds only in-frame clones, not every one. The sample lists 2 million to 2.5 million clones; about 90% were seen once. The trim removed 2 bases at V and 4 bases at J, leaving 7 bases unmatched. The CDR3 has 15 amino acids. Germline lookup yields CDR1 KGHSH and CDR2 LQKENI. Sequencing was performed on naive CD4+ T cells from PBMCs. As for subset: CD45RA+ positively selected. This clonotype was sampled from a man aged 18 to 30 in good health. Some clones in this sample may be carry-over from other donors' samples. The genes are TRBV18 and TRBJ2-7; the match to TRBD2 covers 8 bases. DNA for the CDR3: TGTGCCAGCTCACCATCATTAGCGGGGCATTACGAGCAGTACTTC. Its protein is CASSPSLAGHYEQYF. Supplemented by reference TRBV18 and TRBJ2-7, the full variable domain reads NAGVMQNPRHLVRRRGQEARLRCSPMKGHSHVYWYRQLPEEGLKFMVYLQKENIIDESGMPKERFSAEFPKEGPSILRIQQVVRGDSAAYFCASSPSLAGHYEQYFGPGTRLTVT.